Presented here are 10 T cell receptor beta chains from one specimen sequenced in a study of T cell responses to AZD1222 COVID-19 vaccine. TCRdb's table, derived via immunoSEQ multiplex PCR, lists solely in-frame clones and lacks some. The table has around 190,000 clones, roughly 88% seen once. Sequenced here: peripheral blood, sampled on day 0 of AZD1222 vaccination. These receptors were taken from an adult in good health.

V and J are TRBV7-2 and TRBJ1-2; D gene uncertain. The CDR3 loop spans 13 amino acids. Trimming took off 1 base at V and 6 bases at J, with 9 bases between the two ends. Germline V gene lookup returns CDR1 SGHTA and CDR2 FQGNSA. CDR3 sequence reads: CASSLDQFNGYTF. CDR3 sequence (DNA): TGTGCCAGCAGCTTAGATCAGTTCAATGGCTACACCTTC.

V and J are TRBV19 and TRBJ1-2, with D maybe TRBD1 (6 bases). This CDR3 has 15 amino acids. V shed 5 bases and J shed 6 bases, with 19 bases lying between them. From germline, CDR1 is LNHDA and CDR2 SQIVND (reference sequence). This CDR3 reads CASSFLTGAGDGYTF. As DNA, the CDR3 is TGTGCCAGTAGTTTCCTAACGGGGGCTGGTGATGGCTACACCTTC.

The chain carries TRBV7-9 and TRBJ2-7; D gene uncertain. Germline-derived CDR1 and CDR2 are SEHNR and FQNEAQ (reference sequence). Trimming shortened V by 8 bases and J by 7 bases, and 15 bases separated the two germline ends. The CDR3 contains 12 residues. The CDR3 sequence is CASGFGIEEQYF. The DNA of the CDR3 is TGTGCCAGCGGGTTCGGAATCGAAGAGCAGTACTTC.

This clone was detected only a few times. DNA of the CDR3: TGTGCCAGCAGTGAAGATAGCGGGAGATCCTACGAGCAGTACTTC. This translates into CASSEDSGRSYEQYF. The chain has TRBV6-1 and TRBJ2-7, with 9 bases that match TRBD2. V lost 1 base and J lost 1; bases outside the gene matches: 2. Germline values: CDR1 MNHNS, CDR2 SASEGT. This CDR3 comprises 15 residues.

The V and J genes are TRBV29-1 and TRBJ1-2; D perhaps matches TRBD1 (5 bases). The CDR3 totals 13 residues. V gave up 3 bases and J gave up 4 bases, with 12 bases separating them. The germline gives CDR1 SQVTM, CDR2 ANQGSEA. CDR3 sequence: CSVDQRGIYGYTF. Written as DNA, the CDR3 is TGCAGCGTTGATCAGCGGGGGATCTATGGCTACACCTTC.

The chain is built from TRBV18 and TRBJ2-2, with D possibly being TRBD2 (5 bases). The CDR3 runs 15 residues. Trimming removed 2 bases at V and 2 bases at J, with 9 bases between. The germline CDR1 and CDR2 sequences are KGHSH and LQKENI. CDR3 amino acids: CASSPARVNTGELFF. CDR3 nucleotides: TGTGCCAGCTCACCAGCGAGGGTCAACACCGGGGAGCTGTTTTTT.

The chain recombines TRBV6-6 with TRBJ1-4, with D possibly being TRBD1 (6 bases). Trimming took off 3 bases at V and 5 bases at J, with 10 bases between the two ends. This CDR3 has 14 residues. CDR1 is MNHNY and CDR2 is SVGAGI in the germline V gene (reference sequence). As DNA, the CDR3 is TGTGCCAGCAGTTATGGGGGGCAAAATGAAAAACTGTTTTTT. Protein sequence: CASSYGGQNEKLFF.

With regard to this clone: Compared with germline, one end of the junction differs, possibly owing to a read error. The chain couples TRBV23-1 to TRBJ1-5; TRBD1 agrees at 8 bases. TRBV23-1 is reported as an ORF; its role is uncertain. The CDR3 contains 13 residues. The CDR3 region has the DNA TGCGCCAGCAGTCAATCGAGGGACAGGTCCATTATTTTT. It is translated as CASSQSRDRSIIF.

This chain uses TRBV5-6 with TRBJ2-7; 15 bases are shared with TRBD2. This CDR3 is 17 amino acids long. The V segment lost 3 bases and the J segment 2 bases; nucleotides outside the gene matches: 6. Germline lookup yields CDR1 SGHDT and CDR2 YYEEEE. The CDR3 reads CASSYGTSGGQPYEQYF. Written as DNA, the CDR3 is TGTGCCAGCAGCTACGGGACTAGCGGGGGGCAGCCCTACGAGCAGTACTTC.

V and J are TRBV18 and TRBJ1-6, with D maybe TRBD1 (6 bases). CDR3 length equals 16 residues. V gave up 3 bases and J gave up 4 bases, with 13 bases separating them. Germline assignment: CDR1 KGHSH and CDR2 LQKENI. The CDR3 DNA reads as TGTGCCAGCTCACCTTGGACAGATCCTTATAATTCACCCCTCCACTTT. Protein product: CASSPWTDPYNSPLHF.